What follows are 22 T cell receptor beta chains derived from one specimen sequenced in a study of cytomegalovirus exposure and HLA in healthy donors. PCR employed 60 Vbeta and 13 Jbeta primers. Only in-frame clones appear in the TCRdb table, and some are missing; sequencing was by immunoSEQ multiplex PCR. The table lists some 71,000 clones, approximately 74% of them singletons, with 22% in the top ten. Sequenced: PBMCs. These receptors were collected from a woman aged 30 to 39 in good health and CMV-seropositive.

This clone was seen only a few times. The V and J genes are TRBV7-9 and TRBJ1-2; maybe TRBD1 (5 bases). Trimming pared 1 base from V and 5 bases from J, leaving 20 bases between. Germline-derived CDR1 and CDR2 are SEHNR and FQNEAQ (reference sequence). The CDR3 spans 17 residues. The CDR3 DNA reads TGTGCCAGCAGCTTAGTCAGGGCCCAAATAAACGAGTATGGCTACACCTTC. Residues: CASSLVRAQINEYGYTF.

This rearrangement joins TRBV7-9 to TRBJ2-3, with 9 nucleotides matching TRBD1. The CDR3 sequence is 15 residues long. V shed 3 bases and J 5 bases; nucleotides not matched to a gene: 6. Germline V lookup: CDR1 SEHNR, CDR2 FQNEAQ (reference sequence). CDR3 nucleotides: TGTGCCAGCAGCTTGGTGGGACAGGGCAGAGATACGCAGTATTTT. Protein: CASSLVGQGRDTQYF.

V usage is TRBV19 and J usage is TRBJ2-7; D perhaps matches TRBD2 (6 bases). The length of the CDR3 is 13 residues. Trimming took 5 bases from V and 5 from J, leaving 13 bases between them. The germline V gene encodes CDR1 LNHDA and CDR2 SQIVND (reference sequence). The CDR3 reads CASSFGGGNEQYF. CDR3 in DNA: TGTGCCAGTAGTTTTGGGGGAGGAAACGAGCAGTACTTC.

This chain links TRBV6-5 with TRBJ1-2; D is unresolved. V dropped 4 bases and J dropped 6 bases, with 9 bases sitting between them. Germline V gene sequence: CDR1 MNHEY, CDR2 SVGAGI. The CDR3 has 12 amino acids. The CDR3 DNA is TGTGCCAGCAGTTCGGTTTTAAATGGCTACACCTTC. It specifies CASSSVLNGYTF.

This chain links TRBV30 with TRBJ1-1; no reliable D call. Germline V gene sequence: CDR1 GTSNPN, CDR2 SVGIG (reference sequence). V was cut by 0 bases and J by 4 bases, with 6 bases left in between. This CDR3 is 12 amino acids long. In DNA, the CDR3 is TGTGCCTGGAGTGTCAGTCGCACTGAAGCTTTCTTT. This gives the protein CAWSVSRTEAFF.

This sequence joins TRBV20-1 and TRBJ2-3; TRBD2 is a possible D gene (6 bases). The CDR3 contains 9 residues. Looked up from germline, CDR1 is DFQATT and CDR2 is SNEGSKA (reference sequence). The CDR3 sequence: CRGADTQYF. CDR3 DNA sequence: TGCCGCGGGGCGGATACGCAGTATTTT.

The rearrangement links TRBV5-6 to TRBJ1-1; the D gene is possibly TRBD1 (5 bases). Germline V lookup: CDR1 SGHDT, CDR2 YYEEEE. V was trimmed by 4 bases and J by 0 bases, leaving 10 bases between them. The CDR3 runs to 14 residues. The CDR3 DNA reads TGTGCCAGCAGCCTCAGGGTCATGAACACTGAAGCTTTCTTT. As protein: CASSLRVMNTEAFF.

The chain employs TRBV5-6 and TRBJ2-7, with 8 bases that match TRBD1. The CDR3 length is 13 residues. Germline V lookup: CDR1 SGHDT, CDR2 YYEEEE. V lost 4 bases and J lost 5; bases outside the gene matches: 5. CDR3 sequence: CASSTGGPNEQYF. The CDR3 coding sequence is TGTGCCAGCAGCACAGGGGGACCAAACGAGCAGTACTTC.

This chain connects TRBV29-1 to TRBJ2-5, with D possibly matching TRBD1 (5 bases). This CDR3 has 14 residues. Per the germline V gene, CDR1 is SQVTM and CDR2 is ANQGSEA. Trimming stripped 6 bases from V and 0 bases from J, with 14 bases between. CDR3 sequence: CSVESPGNQETQYF. The CDR3 DNA reads as TGCAGCGTCGAATCCCCAGGGAACCAAGAGACCCAGTACTTC. The full variable domain, with the rest looked up from reference TRBV29-1 and TRBJ2-5, is SAVISQKPSRDICQRGTSLTIQCQVDSQVTMMFWYRQQPGQSLTLIATANQGSEATYESGFVIDKFPISRPNLTFSTLTVSNMSPEDSSIYLCSVESPGNQETQYFGPGTRLLVL.

This sequence joins TRBV4-2 and TRBJ1-1; 7 bases align to TRBD1. Germline V gives CDR1 LGHNA, CDR2 YNFKEQ. After removal of 0 bases from V and 8 bases from J, the junction contained 6 bases not matched to a gene. The CDR3 extends over 14 amino acids. DNA of the CDR3: TGTGCCAGCAGCCAAGATGGACAGGCCCAAGAAGCTTTCTTT. Translation gives CASSQDGQAQEAFF.

The chain has TRBV29-1 and TRBJ2-1; D remains unclear. Looked up from germline, CDR1 is SQVTM and CDR2 is ANQGSEA. There are 14 residues in the CDR3. The V end was cut by 3 bases, the J end by 4 bases, with 13 bases between. This CDR3 is CSVDGDLIYNEQFF. In DNA form, the CDR3 reads TGCAGCGTTGACGGAGATCTAATTTACAATGAGCAGTTCTTC.

This clone has only one observation. The genes are TRBV5-1 and TRBJ2-5; 7 bases match TRBD2. The germline CDR1 and CDR2 sequences are SGHRS and YFSETQ. The CDR3 contains 11 residues. Germline trimming cut 0 bases from V and 11 bases from J; bases unmatched to any gene: 1. The CDR3 sequence is CASSLAGGQYF. As DNA, the CDR3 is TGCGCCAGCAGCTTGGCCGGGGGGCAGTACTTC.

V usage is TRBV6-4 and J usage is TRBJ2-1; unclear D gene. With 6 bases removed from V and 0 bases from J, the gap between germline ends came to 12 bases. CDR1 and CDR2 from the germline V gene are MRHNA and SNTAGT. This CDR3 comprises 15 residues. This chain's CDR3 is CASRRTLSSYNEQFF. The CDR3 bases are TGTGCCAGCAGGAGAACTTTGAGCTCCTACAATGAGCAGTTCTTC.

This chain connects TRBV7-8 to TRBJ2-7, with TRBD2 matching 7 bases. Germline-derived CDR1 and CDR2 are SGHVS and FQNEAQ. The CDR3 length is 14 residues. V lost 4 bases and J lost 0; bases outside the gene matches: 3. This chain's CDR3 is CASSSPGGSYEQYF. CDR3 DNA: TGTGCCAGCAGCTCCCCGGGGGGCTCCTACGAGCAGTACTTC.

The V and J genes are TRBV28 and TRBJ2-3; TRBD2 matches 8 bases. J was trimmed by 2 bases and V by 10 bases; bases with no gene match: 8. Germline V gene data show CDR1 as MDHEN and CDR2 as SYDVKM. CDR3 length equals 14 residues. The chain's CDR3 is CATRGLELTDTQYF. The DNA for the CDR3 is TGTGCCACCAGGGGACTAGAGCTCACAGATACGCAGTATTTT.

The rearrangement joins TRBV28 to TRBJ1-1, with 9 nucleotides matching TRBD1. V dropped 5 bases and J dropped 4; count of bases not matched to a gene: 2. Per germline, CDR1 MDHEN and CDR2 SYDVKM. The CDR3 consists of 13 residues. CDR3 coding DNA: TGTGCCAGCAGTCCACAGGGGGCCACTGAAGCTTTCTTT. This encodes CASSPQGATEAFF.

The V call is TRBV11-2, the J call TRBJ1-1, with a possible D match to TRBD1 (6 bases). The CDR3 runs to 13 residues. Trimming cost V 7 bases and J 1 base, with 10 bases left between them. Germline V CDR1 and CDR2: SGHAT, FQNNGV. Here the CDR3 reads CASTAGENTEAFF. Here the CDR3 DNA reads TGTGCCAGCACCGCAGGGGAGAACACTGAAGCTTTCTTT. The full variable domain, in which reference TRBV11-2 and TRBJ1-1 provide the parts outside the CDR3, is EAGVAQSPRYKIIEKRQSVAFWCNPISGHATLYWYQQILGQGPKLLIQFQNNGVVDDSQLPKDRFSAERLKGVDSTLKIQPAKLEDSAVYLCASTAGENTEAFFGQGTRLTVV.

The rearrangement links TRBV5-4 to TRBJ1-1; D is unclear. Germline lookup yields CDR1 SGHNT and CDR2 YYREEE (reference sequence). Trimming left V 0 bases short and J 3 bases short, with 15 bases between. CDR3 length: 16 residues. In nucleotides, the CDR3 is TGTGCCAGCAGCTTGGGGACTACGGCAGCTTACACTGAAGCTTTCTTT. It yields the protein CASSLGTTAAYTEAFF.

The chain couples TRBV30 to TRBJ1-5; D gene uncertain. This CDR3 contains 13 residues. V was shortened by 3 bases and J by 2 bases, with 8 bases between the two germline ends. CDR1 and CDR2 (germline): GTSNPN, SVGIG (reference sequence). The CDR3 is CAWSLSRNQPQHF. CDR3 DNA sequence: TGTGCCTGGAGCCTTTCCCGCAATCAGCCCCAGCATTTT.

The rearrangement links TRBV6-5 to TRBJ2-1; D might be TRBD2 (5 bases). The CDR3 is 14 amino acids. CDR1 is MNHEY and CDR2 is SVGAGI in the germline V gene. V shed 8 bases and J shed 0 bases, with 11 bases lying between them. Here the CDR3 DNA reads TGTGCCAGCTCGAGGGTGAACTCCTACAATGAGCAGTTCTTC. It encodes CASSRVNSYNEQFF.

This clone was observed a handful of times. V and J are TRBV4-2 and TRBJ2-7; 12 bases fit TRBD2. This CDR3 contains 15 residues. Per the germline V gene, CDR1 is LGHNA and CDR2 is YNFKEQ. Germline trimming cut 5 bases from V and 6 bases from J; bases unmatched to any gene: 8. The CDR3 reads CASSTRLAGVPEQYF. CDR3 nucleotide sequence: TGTGCCAGCAGCACACGACTAGCGGGAGTCCCCGAGCAGTACTTC.

The J gene is TRBJ1-1, the V gene TRBV11-2, with 7 bases aligning to TRBD1. V lost 6 bases, J lost 8 bases, and 6 bases stayed unmatched. Germline CDR1 reads SGHAT; CDR2 reads FQNNGV. The CDR3 length is 12 residues. CDR3 coding DNA: TGTGCCAGCAGGTTCCCAGGGGGAGAAGCTTTCTTT. It specifies CASRFPGGEAFF.